The text below deals with one TCR beta chain. No cognate antigen has been identified for it. The sample holds no much larger clone one base away, and base qualities are not on file. The trial excluded patients who had a history of autoimmune disease or were on systemic immunosuppression. Peripheral blood for TCR sequencing was collected from all dose cohorts at baseline, on cycle 4 day 1, and on cycle 7 day 1. The samples were drawn from a first-in-human, open-label, multicenter phase I dose-escalation trial of ivuxolimab. Adults with locally advanced or metastatic melanoma, renal cell carcinoma, hepatocellular carcinoma or head and neck squamous cell carcinoma were enrolled in the trial. Before TCR sequencing, CD4+ and CD8+ T cells were separately sorted from peripheral blood. The data belong to a study of OX40 agonist ivuxolimab in advanced cancers. Notes on the research overall: Ivuxolimab was a fully human IgG2 agonistic monoclonal antibody targeting the costimulatory receptor OX40 (CD134). Of the approximately 54 patients in dose escalation, some 19 had hepatocellular carcinoma, some 15 had melanoma, 9 had renal cell carcinoma and 9 had head and neck cancer. A male proportion of nearly 85% and a mean age of approximately 60 years, ranging from 23 to 79, were recorded for the dose-escalation cohort. The purpose of peripheral TCRbeta sequencing was to test whether ivuxolimab changed TCR sequence diversity and led to clonal T-cell expansion. The monotherapy dose-escalation portion (N = 52 patients) of the phase I ivuxolimab trial is reported in the paper. Partial responses occurred in three dose-escalation patients, of whom one had hepatocellular carcinoma and two had cutaneous melanoma. Prior anti-PD-1, anti-PD-L1 or anti-CTLA-4 therapy was permitted, and approximately 39% of dose-escalation patients had received checkpoint inhibitors. Intravenous ivuxolimab was administered to patients every 2 weeks at six dose levels: 0.01, 0.1, 0.3, 1.5, 3 and 10 mg/kg.

CDR1 and CDR2 (MNHNY, SVGAGI) derive from the germline V gene (reference sequence). A distance of 8 bases separates the germline ends of V and J, which lose 8 bases and 5 bases respectively. Including cysteine and phenylalanine, the CDR3 has 11 amino acids. The CDR3 DNA has 33 bases and is translated from base 1. What the research found in general, with its limitations: The antigen specificity of the peripheral T cells that underwent clonal expansion was not determined. After ivuxolimab, CD8+ T cells had more expanded clones than CD4+ T cells on average. In the 0.1-3.0 mg/kg groups, partial responders had among the lowest normalized peripheral clonal expansion, particularly in CD8+ T cells. Low levels of normalized T-cell clonal expansion were also shown by some nonresponding patients. At doses of 0.1 to 3.0 mg/kg, clonal expansion of both CD4+ and CD8+ blood T cells was observed from baseline to week 6.

For sequencing of the TCRbeta CDR3 region, genomic DNA was extracted from the sorted cells. The immunoSEQ Assay was used to sequence the TCRbeta CDR3 regions. TCRdb limited this immuneACCESS table to in-frame rearrangements with V and J called. A share of clones is missing; checked studies link under half to unresolved V genes, and the rest is unexplained. In all, the sample holds around 75,000 clones, and more than 70% of those were seen once. The ten largest clones take up about 9.1% of the sample. The chain joins TRBV6-6 to TRBJ2-3; a confident D gene designation cannot be given. The origin of this receptor is an adult with an advanced solid tumor such as melanoma, head and neck, liver or kidney cancer. Sequencing was performed on CD4+ or CD8+ T cells sorted from blood, taken in a trial of the OX40 agonist ivuxolimab. The CDR3 protein sequence reads: CASGSRDTQYF. The sequenced DNA: TGTGCCAGCGGCTCGCGAGATACGCAGTATTTT.